This TCR beta chain was found in a study of glioma-infiltrating T cells after dendritic cell vaccination. Study-level findings and limits: Patients with more pretreatment TILs had longer time to progression and survival.

Produced via immunoSEQ multiplex PCR; TCRdb's table is partial and in-frame only. Of approximately 64,000 clones listed, around four fifths are singletons. Note on this clone: Its antigen is currently unknown.

Only patients with spare fresh-frozen tumor and over two years of follow-up were included. This specimen was blood, taken before dendritic cell vaccination. This receptor was identified in a human donor with glioblastoma.

DNA for the CDR3: TGTGCCAGCTCACCTGACGGACTCTCTGGAAACACCATATATTTT. The encoded protein is CASSPDGLSGNTIYF. The chain employs TRBV18 and TRBJ1-3, with D uncertain. V was pared by 3 bases and J by 0 bases, with 9 bases between. The CDR3 is made up of 15 amino acids. Germline CDR1 KGHSH, CDR2 LQKENI.